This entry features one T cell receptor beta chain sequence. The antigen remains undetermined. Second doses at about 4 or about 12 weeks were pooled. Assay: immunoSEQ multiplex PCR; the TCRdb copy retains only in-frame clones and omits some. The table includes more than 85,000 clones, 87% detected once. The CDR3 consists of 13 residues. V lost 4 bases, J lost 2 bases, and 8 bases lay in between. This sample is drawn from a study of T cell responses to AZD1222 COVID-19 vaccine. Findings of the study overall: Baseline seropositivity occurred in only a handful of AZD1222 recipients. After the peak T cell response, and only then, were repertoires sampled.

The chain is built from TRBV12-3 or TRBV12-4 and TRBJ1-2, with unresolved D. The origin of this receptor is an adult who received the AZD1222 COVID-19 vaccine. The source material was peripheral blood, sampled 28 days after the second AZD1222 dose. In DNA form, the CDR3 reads TGTGCCAGCAGTTACCTAATCAACTATGGCTACACCTTC. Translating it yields CASSYLINYGYTF.